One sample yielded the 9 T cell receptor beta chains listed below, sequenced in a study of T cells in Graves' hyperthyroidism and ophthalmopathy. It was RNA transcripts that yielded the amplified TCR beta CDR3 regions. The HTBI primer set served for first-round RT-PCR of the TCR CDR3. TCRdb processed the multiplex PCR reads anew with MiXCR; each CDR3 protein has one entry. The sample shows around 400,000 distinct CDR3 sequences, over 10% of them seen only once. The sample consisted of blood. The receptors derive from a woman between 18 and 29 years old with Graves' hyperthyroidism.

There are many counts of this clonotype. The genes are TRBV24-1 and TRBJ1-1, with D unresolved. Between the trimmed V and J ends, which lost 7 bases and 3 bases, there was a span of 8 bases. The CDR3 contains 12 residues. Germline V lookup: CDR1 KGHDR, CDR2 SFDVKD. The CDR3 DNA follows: TGTGCCACCAGGGACGGAGACACTGAAGCTTTCTTT. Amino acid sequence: CATRDGDTEAFF.

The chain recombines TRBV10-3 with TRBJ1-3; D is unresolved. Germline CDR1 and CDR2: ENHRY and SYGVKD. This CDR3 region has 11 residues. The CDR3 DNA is TGTGCTCACGCCTCTGGAAACACCATATATTTT. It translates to CAHASGNTIYF.

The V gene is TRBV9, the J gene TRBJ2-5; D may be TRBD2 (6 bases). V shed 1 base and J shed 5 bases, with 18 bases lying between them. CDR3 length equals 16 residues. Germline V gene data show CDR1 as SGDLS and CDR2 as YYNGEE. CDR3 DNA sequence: TGTGCCAGCAGCGTAAGGAGGGACGCTCCCGGGGAGACCCAGTACTTC. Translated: CASSVRRDAPGETQYF.

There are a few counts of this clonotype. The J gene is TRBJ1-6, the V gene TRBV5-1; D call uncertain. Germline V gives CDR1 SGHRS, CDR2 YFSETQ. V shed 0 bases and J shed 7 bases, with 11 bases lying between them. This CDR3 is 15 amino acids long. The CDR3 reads CASSLALGSNSPLHF. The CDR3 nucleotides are TGCGCCAGCAGCTTGGCCTTGGGCTCCAATTCACCCCTCCACTTT.

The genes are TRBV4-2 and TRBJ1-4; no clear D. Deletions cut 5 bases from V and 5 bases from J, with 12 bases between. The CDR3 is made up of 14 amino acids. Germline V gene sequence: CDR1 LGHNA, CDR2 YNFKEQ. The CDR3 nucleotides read TGTGCCAGCAGCGCATACGAAGCGAATGAAAAACTGTTTTTT. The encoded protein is CASSAYEANEKLFF.

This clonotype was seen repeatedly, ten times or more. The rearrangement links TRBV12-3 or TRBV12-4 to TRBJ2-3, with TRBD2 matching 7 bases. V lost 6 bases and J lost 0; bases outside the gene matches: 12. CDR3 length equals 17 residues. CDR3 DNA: TGTGCCAGCAGCCTTGGGGGGGGTTCGTTGAGCACAGATACGCAGTATTTT. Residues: CASSLGGGSLSTDTQYF.

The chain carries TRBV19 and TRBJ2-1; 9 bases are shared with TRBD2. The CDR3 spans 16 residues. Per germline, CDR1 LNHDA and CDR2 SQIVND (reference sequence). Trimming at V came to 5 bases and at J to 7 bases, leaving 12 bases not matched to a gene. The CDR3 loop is CASSLLAGPPGNEQFF. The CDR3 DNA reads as TGTGCCAGTAGTCTCCTAGCGGGACCCCCGGGAAATGAGCAGTTCTTC. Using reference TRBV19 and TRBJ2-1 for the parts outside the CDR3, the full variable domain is DGGITQSPKYLFRKEGQNVTLSCEQNLNHDAMYWYRQDPGQGLRLIYYSQIVNDFQKGDIAEGYSVSREKKESFPLTVTSAQKNPTAFYLCASSLLAGPPGNEQFFGPGTRLTVL.

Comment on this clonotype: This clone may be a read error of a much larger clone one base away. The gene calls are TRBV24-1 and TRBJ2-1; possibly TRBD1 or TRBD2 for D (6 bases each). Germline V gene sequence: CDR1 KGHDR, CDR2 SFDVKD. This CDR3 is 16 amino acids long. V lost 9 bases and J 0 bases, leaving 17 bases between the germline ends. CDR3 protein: CATAAVGGGSYNEQFF. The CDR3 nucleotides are TGTGCCACCGCAGCCGTAGGGGGAGGCTCCTACAATGAGCAGTTCTTC.

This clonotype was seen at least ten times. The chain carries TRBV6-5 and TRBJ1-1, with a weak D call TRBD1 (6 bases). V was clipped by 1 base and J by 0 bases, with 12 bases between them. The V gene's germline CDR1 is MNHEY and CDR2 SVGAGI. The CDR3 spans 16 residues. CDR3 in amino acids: CASSYFLQGVNTEAFF. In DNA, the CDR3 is TGTGCCAGCAGTTACTTTCTACAGGGCGTGAACACTGAAGCTTTCTTT.